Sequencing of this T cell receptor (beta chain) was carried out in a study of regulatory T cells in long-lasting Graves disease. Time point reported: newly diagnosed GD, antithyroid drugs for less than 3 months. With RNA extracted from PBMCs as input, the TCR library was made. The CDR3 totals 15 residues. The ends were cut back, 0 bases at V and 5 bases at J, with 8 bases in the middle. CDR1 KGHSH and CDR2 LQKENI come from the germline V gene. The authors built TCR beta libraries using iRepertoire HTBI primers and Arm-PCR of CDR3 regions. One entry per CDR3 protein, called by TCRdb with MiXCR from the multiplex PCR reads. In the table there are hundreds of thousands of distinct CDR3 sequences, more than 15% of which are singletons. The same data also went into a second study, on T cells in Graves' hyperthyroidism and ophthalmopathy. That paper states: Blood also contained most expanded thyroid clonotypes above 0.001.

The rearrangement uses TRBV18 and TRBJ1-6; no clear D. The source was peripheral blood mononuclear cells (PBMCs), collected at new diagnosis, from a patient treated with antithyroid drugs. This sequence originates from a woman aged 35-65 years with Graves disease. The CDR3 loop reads CASSPPEEHNSPLHF. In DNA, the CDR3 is TGTGCCAGCTCACCACCGGAGGAGCATAATTCACCCCTCCACTTT.